Shown below are 3 T cell receptor beta chains from a single sample sequenced in a study of response to subunit inactivated influenza vaccine. TCRdb re-analysed the RT-PCR reads in MiXCR, keeping a single row per CDR3 protein. The sample includes over 450,000 distinct CDR3 sequences, about an eighth of them seen just once. The specimen was PBMCs from blood, collected roughly 6 weeks after vaccination. These TCRs come from a man aged 45 to 65 who received an inactivated influenza vaccine.

The chain joins TRBV27 to TRBJ2-3, with TRBD2 identical over 9 bases. Germline V lookup: CDR1 MNHEY, CDR2 SMNVEV (reference sequence). V was clipped by 5 bases and J by 1 base; unmatched bases: 7. This CDR3 has 16 amino acids. The CDR3 loop reads CASSLSAGGGTDTQYF. The CDR3 coding sequence is TGTGCCAGCAGTCTCTCAGCGGGAGGAGGCACAGATACGCAGTATTTT.

The chain is built from TRBV3-1 and TRBJ2-3; 7 bases agree with TRBD1. The germline V gene has CDR1 LGHDT and CDR2 YNNKEL (reference sequence). The trim removed 1 base at V and 6 bases at J, leaving 4 bases unmatched. The CDR3 is 14 residues long. In DNA form, the CDR3 reads TGTGCCAGCAGCCAAGTAGACAGGGAGGATACGCAGTATTTT. This encodes CASSQVDREDTQYF.

This clonotype was seen ten or more times. The chain uses TRBV7-2 and TRBJ2-7; D unclear. Germline loops: CDR1 SGHTA, CDR2 FQGNSA. The CDR3 loop spans 12 amino acids. With 5 bases removed from V and 12 bases from J, the gap between germline ends came to 17 bases. The CDR3 loop is CASSLAFLGMYF. The CDR3 bases are TGTGCCAGCAGCCTTGCCTTTCTGGGCATGTACTTC.